This note documents a single T cell receptor (beta chain) sequence. Trimming took 4 bases from V and 6 from J; bases not matched to a gene: 11. CDR3 size: 17 residues. The germline CDR1 and CDR2 sequences are SGHNT and YYREEE (reference sequence). The sample comes from a study of blood T cell repertoires in COVID-19. Sequenced by immunoSEQ multiplex PCR; TCRdb stores in-frame clones only, minus some. The data contain about 120,000 clones, 85% to 90% of them seen just once; the ten biggest clones take up about 18%. This sequence joins TRBV5-4 and TRBJ2-6, with 9 nucleotides matching TRBD1. Sequenced material: peripheral blood. The clonotype originates from a human donor with acute or convalescent COVID-19. The donor label of this sample is uncertain. Here the CDR3 DNA reads TGTGCCAGCAGCCCGAGAAAACAGGGGGCATCGGCCAACGTCCTGACTTTC. Protein: CASSPRKQGASANVLTF.